This T cell receptor beta chain was profiled in a study of shared clonotypes between healthy human individuals. The table came from immunoSEQ multiplex PCR; TCRdb's copy has only in-frame clones and leaves some out. The sample contains fewer than 500,000 clones, about 75% of which appear only once. The CDR3 extends over 13 amino acids. The V end was cut by 0 bases, the J end by 6 bases, with 9 bases between. Germline V gene sequence: CDR1 SGHRS, CDR2 YFSETQ. Overall study results and limits: Deeper or shallower sequencing was expected to change how clonotypes are shared among donors.

About this clone itself: Its antigen remains unidentified.

Sequences were obtained from PBMCs. The sequence derives from a woman aged 40 to 50 in good health. Some clones in this sample may be carry-over from other donors' samples. The chain recombines TRBV5-1 with TRBJ1-2; D gene uncertain. Here the CDR3 reads CASSLGAENGYTF. As DNA, the CDR3 is TGCGCCAGCAGCTTGGGGGCAGAAAATGGCTACACCTTC. Complete variable domain (other parts from reference TRBV5-1 and TRBJ1-2): KAGVTQTPRYLIKTRGQQVTLSCSPISGHRSVSWYQQTPGQGLQFLFEYFSETQRNKGNFPGRFSGRQFSNSRSEMNVSTLELGDSALYLCASSLGAENGYTFGSGTRLTVV.